Included here is one T cell receptor beta chain sequence, with context. Its target antigen remains unknown. Base qualities are not provided; no much larger clone lies one nucleotide away. RNA was extracted using the RNeasy kit, and roughly 0.5 to 1 microgram was reverse transcribed with random hexamers. TCR beta CDR3 regions were amplified with the immunoSEQ multiplex PCR assay covering 54 Vbeta and 13 Jbeta segments. PCR amplification bias was corrected using a synthetic template baseline for primer optimization and computational correction. The authors' analysis ran thus. Reads were annotated to V, D and J genes according to IMGT and were analyzed with immunoSEQ Analyzer, with only productive sequences retained. Clonality was computed as one minus Shannon entropy normalized by log2 of the number of productive unique sequences. For each patient and control, public and private clones were evaluated within the 100 most prevalent clones. Susac-specific clones were defined as absent from healthy and MS cohorts, roughly 1,100 published viral clones and other ImmuneACCESS disease sequences. TCRdb handled the public reads itself, with Q25 trimming in fastp and clone calling in MiXCR, and kept productive beta chains. When rows share a CDR3 protein, they turn into one entry using the most common DNA and genes. The V and J calls shown here were made by TCRdb, not taken from the authors' results. For this sample the table gives roughly 200,000 distinct CDR3 sequences, of which approximately 96% were detected only once. Together, the top ten hold around 0.093% of the sample.

The CDR3 numbers 13 residues from cysteine through phenylalanine. CDR3 DNA only is kept here, 39 bases in frame from base 1. According to the germline V gene, CDR1 reads SQVTM and CDR2 reads ANQGSEA. V loses 6 bases of germline sequence and J loses 4 bases, and the interval between the two ends is 15 bases. Peripheral blood CD8+ and CD4+ T cells from healthy donors, Susac syndrome patients and multiple sclerosis patients were profiled by high-throughput TCR beta sequencing. The multiple sclerosis controls were treatment-naive patients whose relapsing-remitting disease, either stable or active, fulfilled the revised McDonald criteria. Bulk CD8+ and CD4+ T cells were purified magnetically by negative isolation, whereas CD8+ TEMRA cells were enriched by FACS. Blood was collected in EDTA tubes and processed within 24 hours, with PBMCs isolated through density gradient centrifugation. PBMCs intended for TCR sequencing were frozen in liquid nitrogen and were later thawed in a 37 degrees C water bath. A purity of at least 90% was achieved for sorted or isolated CD4+, CD8+ and CD8+ TEMRA cells.

The data are from a study of CD8 T cells in Susac syndrome (dated by TCRdb to about 2019). For context, the study as a whole: Repertoire sequencing was used to test whether CD8+ T cell activation and differentiation in Susac syndrome was antigen driven.

Overall study outcomes, separate from this receptor: The study acknowledged that relatively few individuals were included in the TCR sequencing and HLA analysis.

The sample consisted of CD4+ T cells from PBMCs. This receptor chain uses TRBV29-1 and TRBJ2-5; the D gene is perhaps TRBD2, on 6 matching bases. The TCR was taken from a human donor with multiple sclerosis. Read as DNA, the sequence is TGCAGCGTCGCCGGACTGGGGGGAGAGACCCAGTACTTC. Its translation is CSVAGLGGETQYF.